The rows below give T cell receptor beta chains drawn from one sample of a study of long-term antiretroviral therapy in people with HIV. Repertoires were generated with immunoSEQ multiplex PCR, while TCRdb's copy carries only in-frame clones and drops some. The data contain 20,000 to 25,000 clones, 80% to 90% of them seen just once; the ten biggest clones take up 6.5% to 10%. The specimen comprised unsorted PBMCs, sampled 0.2 years before starting antiretroviral therapy. Receptor source: a young man with HIV. The CDR3 runs from the conserved cysteine through the conserved F or W. Fields, in order: clone size, V gene, J gene, D gene, CDR3 DNA, CDR3 protein. D genes are given only for firm matches. The size entry is marked missing in some rows and otherwise reads once, few, many or a size class.

.	TRBV9	TRBJ1-2	.	TGTGCCAGCAGCGATGGCAGGGTGGAAGGTGGCTACACCTTC	CASSDGRVEGGYTF
.	TRBV6-1	TRBJ1-5	.	TGTGCCAGCAGTGATTGGGGTCGGCCCCAGCATTTT	CASSDWGRPQHF
once	TRBV5-6	TRBJ1-2	.	TGTGCCAGCAGCTTCCGGAGGGAAAGCGATGGCTACACCTTC	CASSFRRESDGYTF
.	TRBV2	TRBJ2-4	.	TGTGCCGCGCTGGACGCAAGCCCGTTCAAAAACATTCAGTACTTC	CAALDASPFKNIQYF
.	TRBV29-1	TRBJ1-2	.	TGCAGCGTTGAGGGACGGTATGAAGGCTACACCTTC	CSVEGRYEGYTF
.	TRBV5-1	TRBJ1-1	.	TGCGCCAGCAGCCCCACGTTGGGAAGCGGCACTGAAGCTTTCTTT	CASSPTLGSGTEAFF
.	TRBV6-1	TRBJ2-5	.	TGTGCCAGCAGCCCTCAAGAGACCCAGTACTTC	CASSPQETQYF
few	TRBV11-2	TRBJ2-7	.	TGTGCCAGCAGCTTAGATAGCGAGCAGTACTTC	CASSLDSEQYF
.	TRBV14	TRBJ2-5	.	TGTGCCAGCAGCCAAGTGAATCAAGAGACCCAGTACTTC	CASSQVNQETQYF
medium-sized	TRBV7-9	TRBJ1-1	.	TGTGCCACCGGGCCAGGATTGGGCACTGAAGCTTTCTTT	CATGPGLGTEAFF
few	TRBV6-1	TRBJ2-7	.	TGTGCCAGCAGTACCGAGGGATCCTACGAGCAGTACTTC	CASSTEGSYEQYF
.	TRBV14	TRBJ1-2	.	TGTGCCAGCAGCCCCATGTCTCAGGGACCCAGCACCTTC	CASSPMSQGPSTF
few	TRBV6-6	TRBJ2-3	TRBD1	TGTGCCAGCAGTTACTTCGGACAGGGGAGGGCAGATACGCAGTATTTT	CASSYFGQGRADTQYF
.	TRBV5-1	TRBJ1-5	TRBD1	TGCGCCAGCAGACGGACAGGGGGTACCAATCAGCCCCAGCATTTT	CASRRTGGTNQPQHF
.	TRBV7-9	TRBJ2-5	.	TGTGCCAGCAGCTTAGCGATGGGGGTCCAAGAGACCCAGTACTTC	CASSLAMGVQETQYF
.	TRBV7-3	TRBJ2-1	TRBD2	TGTGCCAGCACGCCACTAGCGGGGGGACATGAGCAGTTCTTC	CASTPLAGGHEQFF
.	TRBV7-9	TRBJ1-3	TRBD1	TGTGCCACCTCCCCGATCGACAGGGTGGGAAACACCATATATTTT	CATSPIDRVGNTIYF
once	TRBV5-1	TRBJ1-4	.	TGCGCCAGCAGCTTGGATAACTTAGGTGAAAAACTGTTTTTT	CASSLDNLGEKLFF
.	TRBV15	TRBJ1-4	.	TGTGCCACCAGCATAAGAAGGGGGGCGGGTGAAAAACTGTTTTTT	CATSIRRGAGEKLFF
.	TRBV7-6	TRBJ1-1	.	TGTGCCAGCAGCTCGGAGGGTGGGATCACTGAAGCTTTCTTT	CASSSEGGITEAFF
.	TRBV9	TRBJ2-2	TRBD2	TGTGCCAGCAGCCCTTGGACTAGCTCCGGGGAGCTGTTTTTT	CASSPWTSSGELFF
.	TRBV4-1	TRBJ1-3	.	TGCGCCAGCAGCCATCCTCTACAAGGAAACACCATATATTTT	CASSHPLQGNTIYF
.	TRBV6-1	TRBJ2-3	.	TGTGCCAGCATCCCTAGCTTTAGCACAGATACGCAGTATTTT	CASIPSFSTDTQYF
.	TRBV10-3	TRBJ2-2	.	TGTGCCATCAGGACGAACACCGGGGAGCTGTTTTTT	CAIRTNTGELFF
.	TRBV4-3	TRBJ1-2	.	TGCGCCAGCAGCCAAGTTCGGGGTACTAACTATGGCTACACCTTC	CASSQVRGTNYGYTF
.	TRBV6-6	TRBJ2-7	.	TGTGCCAGCAGTCGCCAGGAAGCCTACGAGCAGTACTTC	CASSRQEAYEQYF
.	TRBV2	TRBJ2-1	TRBD1	TGTGCCAGCAGAGACTTAATGGGGACAGGGAATCCGTACAATGAGCAGTTCTTC	CASRDLMGTGNPYNEQFF
.	TRBV10-3	TRBJ2-7	.	TGTGCCATCACCGACGGACCAACCTACGAGCAGTACTTC	CAITDGPTYEQYF
.	TRBV11-2	TRBJ2-7	TRBD1	TGTGCCAGCAGCCCCGCCGGACAGGCTTTGTTCTACGAGCAGTACTTC	CASSPAGQALFYEQYF
.	TRBV6-5	TRBJ1-5	.	TGTGCCAGCAAGCCCTCCCAGGGCGGGAATCAGCCCCAGCATTTT	CASKPSQGGNQPQHF
.	TRBV30	TRBJ2-2	.	TGTGCCTGGGGACAGACGAACACCGGGGAGCTGTTTTTT	CAWGQTNTGELFF
.	TRBV18	TRBJ2-1	.	TGTGCCAGCTCACCTCCGGGACGAGTGAATGAGCAGTTCTTC	CASSPPGRVNEQFF
.	TRBV29-1	TRBJ2-2	.	TGCAGCGTTGTATGGGGATCGAACACCGGGGAGCTGTTTTTT	CSVVWGSNTGELFF
.	TRBV15	TRBJ1-5	TRBD1	TGTGCCACCAGCAGTCAGGGGGCGCGTAATCAGCCCCAGCATTTT	CATSSQGARNQPQHF
.	TRBV27	TRBJ2-1	.	TGTGCCAGCAGTCCCGGGGGCGTCTACAATGAGCAGTTCTTC	CASSPGGVYNEQFF
.	TRBV11-2	TRBJ2-5	.	TGTGCCAGCAGCTTTATCGGGGCAAAGACCCAGTACTTC	CASSFIGAKTQYF
.	TRBV5-6	TRBJ1-3	.	TGTGCCAGCAGCTACAGGGATACTGGAAACACCATATATTTT	CASSYRDTGNTIYF
.	TRBV6-5	TRBJ2-2	.	TGTGCCAGCAGTTACTCGGGCACCGGGGAGCTGTTTTTT	CASSYSGTGELFF
.	TRBV4-3	TRBJ2-7	TRBD1	TGCGCCAGCAGCCAAGTGACAGGGGCGGTTTTCGAGCAGTACTTC	CASSQVTGAVFEQYF
.	TRBV10-3	TRBJ2-5	.	TGTGCCATCAGTGACCCTGGACGGCCCCAAGAGACCCAGTACTTC	CAISDPGRPQETQYF
.	TRBV6-6	TRBJ1-2	.	TGTGCCAGCAGCAGGGCTTCGGGCTATGGCTACACCTTC	CASSRASGYGYTF
.	TRBV6-6	TRBJ2-7	TRBD1	TGTGCCAGCAGTTCCCCGAGACAGGGTATAACCTTCGAGCAGTACTTC	CASSSPRQGITFEQYF
.	TRBV30	TRBJ1-2	.	TGTGCCTGGAGGGACACCTACTATGGCTACACCTTC	CAWRDTYYGYTF
.	TRBV18	TRBJ2-5	.	TGTGCCAGCTCACCGCCGGGAACTTTGGAGACCCAGTACTTC	CASSPPGTLETQYF
once	TRBV19	TRBJ1-2	.	TGTGCCAGTAGTATAGAACAGAGAGATGGCTACACCTTC	CASSIEQRDGYTF
.	TRBV9	TRBJ2-1	.	TGTGCCAGCAGCGTAGGCAGTTACAATGAGCAGTTCTTC	CASSVGSYNEQFF
once	TRBV27	TRBJ1-5	.	TGTGCCAGCAGTCCTCGGGGCCTAGGCAATCAGCCCCAGCATTTT	CASSPRGLGNQPQHF
.	TRBV7-9	TRBJ2-1	.	TGTGCCAGCAGCTCCGGGTTAGATGAGCAGTTCTTC	CASSSGLDEQFF
.	TRBV4-2	TRBJ2-5	TRBD2	TGTGCCAGCAGCCCGAGCGGGGGGGTCAAAGAGACCCAGTACTTC	CASSPSGGVKETQYF
.	TRBV7-9	TRBJ2-2	TRBD2	TGTGCCAGCAGTCATACTAGCGGGGGGGCTGCCGGGGAGCTGTTTTTT	CASSHTSGGAAGELFF
.	TRBV4-3	TRBJ1-4	.	TGCGCCAGCAGCCAAGCCAGGGTTGTAACTGAAAAACTGTTTTTT	CASSQARVVTEKLFF
.	TRBV19	TRBJ1-5	.	TGTGCCAGTAGCCCCAAGAGCAATCAGCCCCAGCATTTT	CASSPKSNQPQHF
.	TRBV9	TRBJ1-1	.	TGTGCCAGCAGTGGGGGGGGCAGGTCGAACACTGAAGCTTTCTTT	CASSGGGRSNTEAFF
.	TRBV7-2	TRBJ1-1	.	TGTGCCAGCAGCTTAGGAGGTAGTCACACTGAAGCTTTCTTT	CASSLGGSHTEAFF
.	TRBV27	TRBJ2-7	.	TGTGCCAGCAGTTTAATTGGCGACATCTCCTACGAGCAGTACTTC	CASSLIGDISYEQYF
.	TRBV10-2	TRBJ1-4	.	TGCGCCAGCAGTGATCAGGGCCGGGGTAATGAAAAACTGTTTTTT	CASSDQGRGNEKLFF
.	TRBV7-6	TRBJ2-3	.	TGTGCCAGCAGCAGACCGCTTGGGGGCACAGATACGCAGTATTTT	CASSRPLGGTDTQYF
.	TRBV5-1	TRBJ2-7	.	TGCGCCAGCAGCTTGGGTCCAACGCCGACCTACGAGCAGTACTTC	CASSLGPTPTYEQYF
.	TRBV15	TRBJ2-7	TRBD2	TGTGCCACCAGCAGTGGAGAACTAGCGGGAGGATCCTACGAGCAGTACTTC	CATSSGELAGGSYEQYF
.	TRBV2	TRBJ2-7	TRBD2	TGTGCCAGCAGCGGGACTAGCGGGAGGGGATACGAGCAGTACTTC	CASSGTSGRGYEQYF